This T cell receptor beta chain was recorded in a study of blood T cell repertoires in COVID-19. Overall study: Collection of acute and convalescent COVID-19 samples took place in the United States, Italy and Spain. T cells, B-cell-depleted T cells, or PBMCs provided the cDNA or gDNA that served as material.

The CDR3 is 16 residues long. In germline, CDR1 is SGHRS, CDR2 YFSETQ. J lost 0 bases, V lost 4 bases, and 7 bases had no gene match. Study processing details: Amplification from reference gene primers served as the basis for estimated nucleated cell counts. Here immunoSEQ multiplex PCR was the method, and the copy in TCRdb shows in-frame clones only, minus some. V and J calls and clone size are given by that table; D and trimming were obtained from the DNA. The sample includes approximately 82,000 clones, approximately 80% of them seen just once. The sequence was collected from a woman in her 70s with acute or convalescent COVID-19. The sample was peripheral blood. The V gene is TRBV5-1, the J gene TRBJ1-3; 7 nucleotides agree with TRBD1. In nucleotides, the CDR3 is TGCGCCAGCAGCAAGGACAGGCAAGGCTCTGGAAACACCATATATTTT. This gives the protein CASSKDRQGSGNTIYF.